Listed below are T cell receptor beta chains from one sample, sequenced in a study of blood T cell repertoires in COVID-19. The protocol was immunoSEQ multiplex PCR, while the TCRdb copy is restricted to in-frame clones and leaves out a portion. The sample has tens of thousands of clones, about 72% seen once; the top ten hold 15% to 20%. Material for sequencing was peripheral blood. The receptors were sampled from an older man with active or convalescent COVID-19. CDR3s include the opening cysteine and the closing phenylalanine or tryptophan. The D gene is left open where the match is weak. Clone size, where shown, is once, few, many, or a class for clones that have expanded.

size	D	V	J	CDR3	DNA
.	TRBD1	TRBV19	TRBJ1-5	CASSTHPYRGEGGRQPQHF	TGTGCCAGTAGTACGCACCCTTACAGGGGGGAAGGGGGCCGTCAGCCCCAGCATTTT
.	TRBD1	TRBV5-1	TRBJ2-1	CASSPQGVTYNEQFF	TGCGCCAGCAGCCCACAGGGGGTTACCTACAATGAGCAGTTCTTC
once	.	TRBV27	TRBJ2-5	CASSFEGAETQYF	TGTGCCAGCAGTTTCGAGGGTGCAGAGACCCAGTACTTC
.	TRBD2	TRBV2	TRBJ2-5	CASSVFGGEETQYF	TGTGCCAGCAGTGTTTTTGGGGGGGAAGAGACCCAGTACTTC
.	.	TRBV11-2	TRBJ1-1	CASSLQVRGNTEAFF	TGTGCCAGCAGCTTACAGGTCAGGGGGAACACTGAAGCTTTCTTT
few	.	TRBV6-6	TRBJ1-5	CASSPTGYDQPQHF	TGTGCCAGCAGCCCTACAGGGTACGATCAGCCCCAGCATTTT
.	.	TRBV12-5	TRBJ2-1	CASALDGAVHEQFF	TGTGCTAGTGCACTGGACGGAGCGGTCCATGAGCAGTTCTTC
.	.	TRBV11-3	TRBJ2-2	CASSLVSGTPGELFF	TGTGCCAGCAGCTTAGTTTCAGGGACTCCCGGGGAGCTGTTTTTT
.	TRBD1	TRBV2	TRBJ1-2	CASVTGGTYGYTF	TGTGCCAGCGTTACAGGGGGCACCTATGGCTACACCTTC
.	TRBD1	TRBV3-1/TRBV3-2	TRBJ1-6	CASRAGQGGNSPLHF	TGTGCCAGCAGGGCGGGACAGGGCGGTAATTCACCCCTCCACTTT
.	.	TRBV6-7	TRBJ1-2	CASPPPGGCGYTF	TGTGCCAGCCCTCCCCCAGGTGGCTGTGGCTACACCTTC
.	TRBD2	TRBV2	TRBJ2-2	CASSLAGGTNTGELFF	TGTGCCAGCAGTCTGGCGGGGGGCACGAACACCGGGGAGCTGTTTTTT
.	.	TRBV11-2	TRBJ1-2	CASSLFPTADSDYGYTF	TGTGCCAGCAGCTTATTCCCCACCGCCGACAGCGACTATGGCTACACCTTC
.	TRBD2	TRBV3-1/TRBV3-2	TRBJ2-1	CASSQDSGGENEQFF	TGTGCCAGCAGCCAAGACAGCGGGGGCGAAAATGAGCAGTTCTTC
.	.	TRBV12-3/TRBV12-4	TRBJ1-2	CASSPAPRGYTF	TGTGCCAGCAGCCCCGCGCCGAGGGGCTACACCTTC
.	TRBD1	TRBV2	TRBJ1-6	CASSRLDTGGEPLHF	TGTGCCAGCAGCCGACTCGATACAGGGGGAGAACCCCTCCACTTT
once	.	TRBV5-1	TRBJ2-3	CASSLDQRGTDTQYF	TGCGCCAGCAGCTTGGATCAGCGGGGCACAGATACGCAGTATTTT
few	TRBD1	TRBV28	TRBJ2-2	CASSSPGTGGYGELFF	TGTGCCAGCAGTTCCCCCGGGACAGGGGGTTACGGGGAGCTGTTTTTT
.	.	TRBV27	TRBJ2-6	CASTKRVSSGANVLTF	TGTGCCAGCACTAAGCGGGTTAGCTCTGGGGCCAACGTCCTGACTTTC
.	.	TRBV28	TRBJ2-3	CASSFRPVTDTQYF	TGTGCCAGCAGTTTCCGTCCGGTTACAGATACGCAGTATTTT
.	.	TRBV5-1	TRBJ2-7	CASSDRDSTGWQYF	TGCGCCAGCAGCGACCGGGACTCAACCGGGTGGCAGTACTTC
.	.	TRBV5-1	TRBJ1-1	CASSLLPGGDTEAFF	TGCGCCAGCAGCTTACTCCCTGGAGGGGACACTGAAGCTTTCTTT
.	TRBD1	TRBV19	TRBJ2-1	CASSISGGQGARNEQFF	TGTGCCAGTAGTATATCGGGCGGACAGGGGGCGCGCAATGAGCAGTTCTTC
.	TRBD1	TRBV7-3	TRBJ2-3	CASSFTPGTEDNTQYF	TGTGCCAGCAGCTTCACACCCGGGACAGAAGATAATACGCAGTATTTT
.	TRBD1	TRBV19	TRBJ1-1	CASSALQGARGEAFF	TGTGCCAGTAGTGCCCTACAGGGGGCTAGGGGTGAAGCTTTCTTT
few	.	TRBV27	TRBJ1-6	CASSGTVGPNSPLHF	TGTGCCAGCAGTGGGACTGTCGGGCCCAATTCACCCCTCCACTTT
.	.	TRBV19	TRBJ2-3	CAISDTLADTQYF	TGTGCTATTTCGGACACTCTAGCAGATACGCAGTATTTT
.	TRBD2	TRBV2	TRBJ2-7	CASSRGLAGAGDEQYF	TGTGCCAGCTCGCGCGGACTAGCGGGGGCAGGAGACGAGCAGTACTTC
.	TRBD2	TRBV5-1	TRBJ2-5	CASNLGLAGGPSETQYF	TGCGCCAGCAACTTGGGACTAGCGGGGGGGCCGTCGGAGACCCAGTACTTC
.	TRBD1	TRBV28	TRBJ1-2	CASTRTGSTNYGYTF	TGTGCCAGCACCCGGACAGGCTCCACTAACTATGGCTACACCTTC
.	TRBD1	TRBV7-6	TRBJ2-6	CASSLPGQGATGANVLTF	TGTGCCAGCAGCTTGCCGGGACAGGGGGCTACTGGGGCCAACGTCCTGACTTTC
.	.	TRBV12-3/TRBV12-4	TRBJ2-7	CASSQGQSYEQYF	TGTGCCAGCAGTCAAGGACAGTCCTACGAGCAGTACTTC
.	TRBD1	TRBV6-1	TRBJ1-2	CASSEALAGQGNYGYTF	TGTGCCAGCAGTGAAGCTTTAGCGGGACAGGGTAACTATGGCTACACCTTC
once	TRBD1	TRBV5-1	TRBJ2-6	CASSWNRGSGANVLTF	TGCGCCAGCAGCTGGAACAGGGGGTCTGGGGCCAACGTCCTGACTTTC